The clone carrying this T cell receptor (beta chain) was counted a single time. The target antigen is unknown. These data are taken from a study of cytomegalovirus exposure and HLA in healthy donors. The PCR ran on 60 Vbeta and 13 Jbeta primers. Measured with immunoSEQ multiplex PCR; TCRdb has only the in-frame clones, and not every one. The sample lists around 130,000 clones; around 77% were seen once. Points from the study as a whole: A missense DCLRE1C variant was associated with V- and J-gene trimming of TCR beta chains in a later analysis, and an independent cohort replicated the association.

Trimming stripped 5 bases from V and 10 bases from J, with 14 bases between. CDR3 length: 13 residues. Germline V gene sequence: CDR1 LNHDA, CDR2 SQIVND (reference sequence). The TCR was taken from a man aged 50 to 59 in good health and CMV-seronegative. Sample: PBMCs. The chain joins TRBV19 to TRBJ1-4; unclear D gene. The chain's CDR3 is CASSPPGDGKLFF. CDR3 sequence (DNA): TGTGCCAGTAGTCCGCCCGGGGATGGAAAACTGTTTTTT.